The 26 T cell receptor beta chains presented below share a single source sample, sequenced in a study of spatial heterogeneity in lung cancer. Study observations and caveats: Tumors with more nonsynonymous mutations had more expanded intratumoral alpha and beta TCRs.

For these receptors, no antigen is known. The time point here: sample taken at primary tumor resection. Each CDR3 protein is one row after TCRdb ran MiXCR on the 5' RACE reads. Here the sample spans under 14,000 distinct CDR3 sequences, under 9.5% being singletons. The specimen was lung tumor tissue, collected at surgery. The receptors come from a female donor with early-stage non-small cell lung cancer.

By share, this clonotype counts as medium-sized. This beta chain is a stray sequence in a library constructed for alpha chains; its clone size is not meaningful. This sequence joins TRBV20-1 and TRBJ2-3, with 9 bases matching TRBD2. This CDR3 region has 19 residues. V was pared by 0 bases and J by 5 bases, with 18 bases of the junction left unmatched. Per the germline V gene, CDR1 is DFQATT and CDR2 is SNEGSKA (reference sequence). The CDR3 coding sequence is TGCAGTGCTAGAGATAGGGCGTCGGGACTAGCCTCAACCGGAGATACGCAGTATTTT. Its protein product is CSARDRASGLASTGDTQYF.

This clonotype showed up many times. This beta chain is a stray sequence in a library constructed for alpha chains; its clone size is not meaningful. The rearrangement uses TRBV2 and TRBJ2-1; possibly TRBD2 for D (6 bases). With 6 bases removed from V and 3 bases from J, the gap between germline ends came to 18 bases. CDR3 length: 16 residues. Germline assignment: CDR1 SNHLY and CDR2 FYNNEI. The CDR3 DNA is TGTGCCAGCAGGGGCGTTGCGGGGAGAAACTACAATGAGCAGTTCTTC. Translating gives CASRGVAGRNYNEQFF.

At least ten counts were recorded for this clonotype. Within a library made for alpha chains, this beta chain is off target, and its count is uninformative. The CDR3 protein is CASSPGNSNQPQHF. The CDR3 DNA follows: TGTGCCAGCTCACCAGGGAATAGCAATCAGCCCCAGCATTTT. The chain has TRBV18 and TRBJ1-5; D not resolved. The germline V gene has CDR1 KGHSH and CDR2 LQKENI. The V gene lost 2 bases and the J gene lost 0 bases, with 5 bases spanning the gap. This CDR3 is 14 amino acids long. Full variable domain (remainder filled in from reference TRBV18 and TRBJ1-5): NAGVMQNPRHLVRRRGQEARLRCSPMKGHSHVYWYRQLPEEGLKFMVYLQKENIIDESGMPKERFSAEFPKEGPSILRIQQVVRGDSAAYFCASSPGNSNQPQHFGDGTRLSIL.

This clonotype was recorded at least ten times. This beta chain slipped into a library made for alpha chains as a stray read, so its size is not meaningful. The chain links TRBV18 to TRBJ1-3; D call uncertain. V lost 4 bases and J lost 0, with 13 bases in between. Germline V gene lookup returns CDR1 KGHSH and CDR2 LQKENI. The CDR3 contains 16 residues. CDR3 in amino acids: CASSLGRIDSGNTIYF. The CDR3 DNA is TGTGCCAGCTCACTTGGTAGGATCGACTCTGGAAACACCATATATTTT.

This clonotype was detected ten times or more. This beta chain turned up in a library designed for alpha chains; as an off-target read, its abundance says little. This chain connects TRBV2 to TRBJ1-6; TRBD1 aligns across 7 bases. V lost 5 bases and J lost 12; bases outside the gene matches: 13. CDR3 length equals 15 residues. Per the germline V gene, CDR1 is SNHLY and CDR2 is FYNNEI. CDR3 sequence: CASSSGQARRGPLHF. The CDR3 DNA is TGTGCCAGCAGTTCCGGACAGGCCCGGAGGGGACCCCTCCACTTT.

In this sample, this clonotype turned up many times. For a library built for alpha chains, this beta chain is a stray read; little rests on its size. The rearrangement uses TRBV11-1 and TRBJ1-1; TRBD1 agrees at 7 bases. The CDR3 extends over 14 amino acids. Germline V gene sequence: CDR1 SGHAT, CDR2 FQDESV (reference sequence). Trimming removed 1 base from V and 4 bases from J; junction bases left unmatched: 3. CDR3 in amino acids: CASSLGRGATEAFF. The CDR3 DNA reads TGTGCCAGCAGCTTAGGCAGGGGGGCCACTGAAGCTTTCTTT.

By sample fraction, this clonotype is medium-sized (0.01 to 0.1%). Little can be read into the size of this beta chain, an off-target read in a library designed for alpha chains. The rearrangement links TRBV7-8 to TRBJ2-3; possibly TRBD2 for D (7 bases). The V gene's germline CDR1 is SGHVS and CDR2 FQNEAQ. Trimming cost V 2 bases and J 9 bases, with 18 bases left between them. The CDR3 runs 15 residues. The CDR3 spells CASSLSSAGGQTQYF. Here the CDR3 DNA reads TGTGCCAGCAGCTTAAGTTCGGCCGGGGGGCAGACGCAGTATTTT.

This clonotype was recorded at least ten times. A library prepared for alpha chains yielded this beta chain as an off-target read; its size is of little meaning. The chain employs TRBV14 and TRBJ2-6, with a tentative D call TRBD2 (5 bases). The CDR3 is made up of 15 amino acids. The germline V gene has CDR1 SGHDN and CDR2 FVKESK. The V end was cut by 4 bases, the J end by 3 bases, with 10 bases between. CDR3 amino acids: CASSPVGIGANVLTF. CDR3 coding DNA: TGTGCCAGCAGCCCCGTCGGGATTGGGGCCAACGTCCTGACTTTC.

This clonotype was counted ten times or more. This beta chain is off target for a library built for alpha chains, so its abundance means little. V is TRBV29-1 and J is TRBJ1-1; D not certain. V was pared by 4 bases and J by 1 base, with 10 bases between. Germline assignment: CDR1 SQVTM and CDR2 ANQGSEA. The CDR3 has 13 residues. The CDR3 spells CSVGDWGNTEAFF. DNA of the CDR3: TGCAGCGTTGGAGACTGGGGGAACACTGAAGCTTTCTTT.

Points on this clonotype: This beta chain slipped into a library made for alpha chains as a stray read, so its size is not meaningful. The chain couples TRBV19 to TRBJ2-7; tentative D call: TRBD2 (5 bases). Germline values: CDR1 LNHDA, CDR2 SQIVND (reference sequence). CDR3 length equals 13 residues. Trimming took off 11 bases at V and 2 bases at J, with 16 bases between the two ends. The CDR3 DNA reads as TGTGCCTCGAGTAGCGTCCAAACCTACGAGCAGTACTTC. Its translation is CASSSVQTYEQYF.

Ten or more counts support this clonotype. This beta chain is off target for a library built for alpha chains, so its abundance means little. The chain joins TRBV7-2 to TRBJ2-3, with D possibly TRBD2 on 5 matching bases. Trimming pared 4 bases from V and 4 bases from J, leaving 12 bases between. Germline V gene data show CDR1 as SGHTA and CDR2 as FQGNSA. The CDR3 totals 14 residues. Written as DNA, the CDR3 is TGTGCCAGCAGCTCAGCGAGGGTGTCAGATACGCAGTATTTT. The encoded protein is CASSSARVSDTQYF.

Remarks on this clonotype: This beta chain was picked up by a library intended for alpha chains and is off target, so its count carries little meaning. This chain uses TRBV7-2 with TRBJ2-1; no clear D. This CDR3 spans 14 amino acids. Trimming took 2 bases from V and 5 from J, leaving 10 bases between them. Germline V gene lookup returns CDR1 SGHTA and CDR2 FQGNSA. CDR3 nucleotide sequence: TGTGCCAGCAGCTTAAGTGCGGCGAACAATGAGCAGTTCTTC. This sequence encodes CASSLSAANNEQFF.

This clonotype has at least ten counts. This beta chain lies outside the target of a library built for alpha chains; its clone size means little. The rearrangement joins TRBV9 to TRBJ1-6; D may be TRBD1 (6 bases). Trimming removed 3 bases from V and 9 bases from J, with 16 bases in between. CDR3 length: 15 residues. Germline V gives CDR1 SGDLS, CDR2 YYNGEE. Here the CDR3 reads CASSGTGSEFSPLHF. The CDR3 DNA follows: TGTGCCAGCAGCGGTACAGGGAGTGAGTTTTCACCCCTCCACTTT.

Ten or more counts support this clonotype. Because this beta chain is a stray read in a library intended to capture alpha chains, its abundance should not be given much weight. The chain links TRBV4-2 to TRBJ1-2; D gene unclear. With 3 bases removed from V and 8 bases from J, the gap between germline ends came to 16 bases. This CDR3 has 14 amino acids. Germline CDR1 and CDR2: LGHNA and YNFKEQ. CDR3 protein: CASSQERGFGGYTF. The CDR3 DNA reads as TGTGCCAGCAGCCAGGAAAGAGGGTTTGGGGGCTACACCTTC.

By share of the sample, this clonotype is medium-sized (0.01 to 0.1%). This beta chain is a stray read from a library made for alpha chains; its abundance is not meaningful. The chain links TRBV5-6 to TRBJ1-1, with unresolved D. Germline V lookup: CDR1 SGHDT, CDR2 YYEEEE. The CDR3 contains 14 residues. The V gene lost 5 bases and the J gene lost 1 base, with 12 bases spanning the gap. As DNA, the CDR3 is TGTGCCAGCAGTTCAGATGCCACGAACACTGAAGCTTTCTTT. Translating it yields CASSSDATNTEAFF.

Ten or more counts support this clonotype. The library was built for alpha chains, so this beta chain is an off-target read and its size means little. The rearrangement uses TRBV18 and TRBJ1-2; unclear D gene. The CDR3 has 15 residues. Trimming shortened V by 3 bases and J by 8 bases, and 19 bases separated the two germline ends. Germline V gene lookup returns CDR1 KGHSH and CDR2 LQKENI. DNA for the CDR3: TGTGCCAGCTCACCGCAACTAGGGAATACTAGGGGCTACACCTTC. It codes for CASSPQLGNTRGYTF.

By share, this clonotype counts as medium-sized. The size of this beta chain means little, since it is a stray read in a library made for alpha chains. V is TRBV7-2 and J is TRBJ2-5; 7 bases agree with TRBD1. Per germline, CDR1 SGHTA and CDR2 FQGNSA. With 6 bases clipped from V and 4 bases from J, the junction kept 8 bases outside the gene matches. This CDR3 spans 14 amino acids. The CDR3 is CASSMNRGRETQYF. The CDR3, as DNA: TGTGCCAGCAGTATGAACAGGGGCAGAGAGACCCAGTACTTC.

This clonotype was counted ten times or more. This beta chain lies outside the target of a library built for alpha chains; its clone size means little. The chain links TRBV9 to TRBJ2-2; 13 bases agree with TRBD2. The V gene end was trimmed by 0 bases and the J gene end by 9 bases; junction bases not matched to a gene: 11. CDR3 length equals 18 residues. Germline V gene sequence: CDR1 SGDLS, CDR2 YYNGEE. CDR3 bases: TGTGCCAGCAGCGTAGGGCCCCCACTAGCGGGGGGGCCGCGGGAGCTGTTTTTT. This sequence encodes CASSVGPPLAGGPRELFF.

This clonotype is deemed medium-sized (0.01 to 0.1%). This beta chain is an unintended read in a library built for alpha chains; its size means little. The rearrangement joins TRBV10-2 to TRBJ1-3; 9 bases map to TRBD1. The V segment lost 7 bases and the J segment 2 bases; nucleotides outside the gene matches: 9. This CDR3 region has 16 residues. CDR1 WSHSY and CDR2 SAAADI come from the germline V gene. The CDR3 protein is CASTRQGVGAGNTIYF. The CDR3 DNA reads TGCGCCAGCACAAGACAGGGGGTTGGCGCTGGAAACACCATATATTTT.

In the case of this clonotype: Possible read error: a much larger clone is one base away. The library was designed around alpha chains, so this beta chain is a stray read whose abundance carries little weight. The chain uses TRBV2 and TRBJ2-5; 11 bases are a match to TRBD2. The CDR3 loop spans 14 amino acids. From germline, CDR1 is SNHLY and CDR2 FYNNEI. The CDR3 protein is CASGETSGGETQYF. As DNA, the CDR3 is TGTGCCAGCGGTGAAACTAGCGGGGGAGAGACCCAGTACTTC.

This clonotype was counted a few times. As an off-target read in a library built for alpha chains, this beta chain has a frequency of little significance. DNA for the CDR3: TGCAGTGCTAGACGCGGGTCAGGTGGCGGTCAGCCCCAGCATTTT. This codes for CSARRGSGGGQPQHF. J is TRBJ1-5 and V is TRBV20-1; no reliable D call. Between the trimmed V and J ends, which lost 2 bases and 6 bases, there was a span of 17 bases. Germline CDR1 is DFQATT and CDR2 is SNEGSKA (reference sequence). There are 15 residues in the CDR3.

A note on this clonotype: The library was prepared for alpha chains; this beta chain is a stray read, so its frequency means little. This chain joins TRBV7-3 and TRBJ2-1; 15 bases match TRBD2. Germline V gene lookup returns CDR1 SGHTA and CDR2 FQGTGA. Unmatched junction bases numbered 9, after V lost 3 bases and J lost 6 bases. The CDR3 contains 18 residues. Written as DNA, the CDR3 is TGTGCCAGCAGCTTCGCCGGGACTAGCGGGGGGCCAGGCAATGAGCAGTTCTTC. Amino acids: CASSFAGTSGGPGNEQFF.

This clonotype was detected a few times. This beta chain appears as a stray read in a library generated for alpha chains; its size is not informative. J is TRBJ2-3 and V is TRBV18, with D uncertain. Germline-derived CDR1 and CDR2 are KGHSH and LQKENI. The CDR3 length is 13 residues. V lost 3 bases to trimming and J lost 0 bases, with 4 bases between them. The CDR3 nucleotides read TGTGCCAGCTCACCCTCGAGCACAGATACGCAGTATTTT. Encoded protein: CASSPSSTDTQYF.

This clonotype was seen ten or more times. The size of this beta chain means little, since it is a stray read in a library made for alpha chains. The chain combines TRBV5-1 with TRBJ1-5; D gene ambiguous. The CDR3 length is 13 residues. Germline loops: CDR1 SGHRS, CDR2 YFSETQ. Trimming took off 1 base at V and 5 bases at J, with 7 bases between the two ends. Written as DNA, the CDR3 is TGCGCCAGCAGCTTGCACATCGATCAGCCCCAGCATTTT. It is translated as CASSLHIDQPQHF.

By share, this clonotype ranks as medium-sized (0.01 to 0.1%). Since it is a stray read in a library aimed at alpha chains, this beta chain has a size that is not meaningful. The CDR3 loop is CASSLIFSGQGVGNEQFF. Here the CDR3 DNA reads TGCGCCAGCAGCTTAATATTCTCGGGACAGGGGGTTGGAAATGAGCAGTTCTTC. The chain combines TRBV5-1 with TRBJ2-1; 11 bases are shared with TRBD1. This CDR3 has 18 residues. Germline V gene sequence: CDR1 SGHRS, CDR2 YFSETQ. Unmatched junction bases numbered 14, after V lost 2 bases and J lost 7 bases.

This clonotype was counted many times. A library made for alpha chains picked up this beta chain off target, so its size means little. This rearrangement joins TRBV7-2 to TRBJ2-2, with D perhaps matching TRBD1 or TRBD2 (6 bases each). Germline values: CDR1 SGHTA, CDR2 FQGNSA. The CDR3 has 14 amino acids. V was clipped by 2 bases and J by 4 bases, with 8 bases between them. The CDR3 nucleotides read TGTGCCAGCAGCTTAAAGGGGGGCACCGGGGAGCTGTTTTTT. Protein: CASSLKGGTGELFF.